One and the same sample provided the 23 T cell receptor beta chains below, sequenced in a study of long-term antiretroviral therapy in people with HIV. immunoSEQ v3.0 was run at survey level. The protocol was immunoSEQ multiplex PCR, while the TCRdb copy is restricted to in-frame clones and leaves out a portion. The sample yields roughly 28,000 clones, approximately 89% seen once. The specimen comprised unsorted PBMCs, sampled 3.1 years after starting antiretroviral therapy. The source is a man between 18 and 35 years old with HIV.

The chain combines TRBV5-4 with TRBJ1-2; D is possibly TRBD1 (5 bases). Germline CDR1 and CDR2: SGHNT and YYREEE (reference sequence). V lost 3 bases, J lost 1 base, and 19 bases lay in between. The CDR3 contains 17 residues. The CDR3 nucleotides are TGTGCCAGCAGCTCCTCTCCCCGACAGAGTCGTAACTATGGCTACACCTTC. Its translation is CASSSSPRQSRNYGYTF.

The rearrangement links TRBV5-1 to TRBJ2-5; D gene uncertain. The ends were cut back, 1 base at V and 5 bases at J, with 9 bases in the middle. The V gene's germline CDR1 is SGHRS and CDR2 YFSETQ. The CDR3 has 13 residues. The CDR3 region is CASSLLGRETQYF. CDR3 nucleotide sequence: TGCGCCAGCAGCTTGCTGGGTAGGGAGACCCAGTACTTC.

The V and J genes are TRBV9 and TRBJ2-7; D gene uncertain. The CDR3 totals 13 residues. The germline gives CDR1 SGDLS, CDR2 YYNGEE. V dropped 0 bases and J dropped 2 bases, with 6 bases sitting between them. This chain's CDR3 is CASSVDSPYEQYF. The CDR3 DNA is TGTGCCAGCAGCGTAGATTCCCCCTACGAGCAGTACTTC.

The V and J genes are TRBV29-1 and TRBJ1-1; TRBD1 aligns across 8 bases. Germline assignment: CDR1 SQVTM and CDR2 ANQGSEA. V gave up 7 bases and J gave up 1 base; unmatched junction bases: 2. This CDR3 spans 12 amino acids. This CDR3 reads CSAGTGNTEAFF. The CDR3 nucleotides are TGCAGCGCCGGGACAGGGAACACTGAAGCTTTCTTT. Supplemented by reference TRBV29-1 and TRBJ1-1, the full variable domain reads SAVISQKPSRDICQRGTSLTIQCQVDSQVTMMFWYRQQPGQSLTLIATANQGSEATYESGFVIDKFPISRPNLTFSTLTVSNMSPEDSSIYLCSAGTGNTEAFFGQGTRLTVV.

This chain connects TRBV19 to TRBJ1-4; tentatively, D is TRBD1 (5 bases). This CDR3 region has 15 residues. CDR1 is LNHDA and CDR2 is SQIVND in the germline V gene (reference sequence). V was clipped by 5 bases and J by 5 bases, with 15 bases between them. As DNA, the CDR3 is TGTGCCAGTAGTGTCGACTCAGGGCTCAATGAAAAACTGTTTTTT. Residues: CASSVDSGLNEKLFF.

The V gene is TRBV30, the J gene TRBJ1-1, with 7 bases that match TRBD1. Germline-derived CDR1 and CDR2 are GTSNPN and SVGIG (reference sequence). Trimming cost V 8 bases and J 2 bases; bases outside gene matches: 8. The CDR3 extends over 13 amino acids. The CDR3 reads CAGTGEINTEAFF. CDR3 DNA: TGTGCCGGAACAGGGGAAATTAACACTGAAGCTTTCTTT.

The CDR3 protein is CASSEVGGYNEQFF. The CDR3 nucleotides are TGTGCCAGCAGTGAAGTGGGGGGTTACAATGAGCAGTTCTTC. The rearrangement links TRBV2 to TRBJ2-1, with D possibly being TRBD2 (6 bases). The CDR3 length is 14 residues. From germline, CDR1 is SNHLY and CDR2 FYNNEI. Trimming took off 1 base at V and 4 bases at J, with 8 bases between the two ends.

The gene calls are TRBV9 and TRBJ1-1; perhaps TRBD1 as D (5 bases). Germline lookup yields CDR1 SGDLS and CDR2 YYNGEE. The CDR3 totals 14 residues. V lost 4 bases and J lost 3, with 13 bases in between. Written as DNA, the CDR3 is TGTGCCAGCAGCCGGGGAATGGGGGACACTGAAGCTTTCTTT. Residues: CASSRGMGDTEAFF.

The rearrangement uses TRBV4-1 and TRBJ1-1; 8 bases are shared with TRBD1. The CDR3 consists of 16 residues. V lost 5 bases, J lost 6 bases, and 14 bases stayed unmatched. Germline CDR1 and CDR2: MGHRA and YSYEKL. CDR3 in DNA: TGCGCCAGCAGCTACCGCCTCGGACAGGGAAGGTCTGAAGCTTTCTTT. Its protein product is CASSYRLGQGRSEAFF.

The genes are TRBV10-3 and TRBJ2-7; D uncertain. This CDR3 has 13 residues. Germline V CDR1 and CDR2: ENHRY, SYGVKD. V lost 0 bases to trimming and J lost 9 bases, with 12 bases between them. This chain's CDR3 is CAISESTRTVQYF. In nucleotides, the CDR3 is TGTGCCATCAGTGAGTCGACTCGGACGGTGCAGTACTTC.

This chain joins TRBV5-1 and TRBJ1-2; 7 nucleotides agree with TRBD1. Per germline, CDR1 SGHRS and CDR2 YFSETQ. J lost 6 bases, V lost 3 bases, and 5 bases had no gene match. The CDR3 has 13 amino acids. The CDR3 is CASSSVGQDGYTF. CDR3 sequence (DNA): TGCGCCAGCAGCTCGGTAGGACAGGATGGCTACACCTTC. The variable domain in full, completed from reference TRBV5-1 and TRBJ1-2, reads KAGVTQTPRYLIKTRGQQVTLSCSPISGHRSVSWYQQTPGQGLQFLFEYFSETQRNKGNFPGRFSGRQFSNSRSEMNVSTLELGDSALYLCASSSVGQDGYTFGSGTRLTVV.

This sequence joins TRBV15 and TRBJ2-5; 12 nucleotides align to TRBD2. Germline trimming cut 5 bases from V and 6 bases from J; bases unmatched to any gene: 7. This CDR3 has 15 residues. Per the germline V gene, CDR1 is LNHNV and CDR2 is YYDKDF (reference sequence). The CDR3 region has the DNA TGTGCCACCAGCGCCGGGCTAGCGGGAGGGAAGACCCAGTACTTC. It codes for CATSAGLAGGKTQYF.

The J gene is TRBJ2-1, the V gene TRBV6-5; 10 nucleotides line up with TRBD2. V gave up 6 bases and J gave up 10 bases; unmatched junction bases: 6. CDR3 length: 13 amino acids. CDR1 MNHEY and CDR2 SVGAGI come from the germline V gene. CDR3 protein: CASSRQAGGEQFF. The CDR3 coding sequence is TGTGCCAGCAGCCGCCAAGCGGGAGGGGAGCAGTTCTTC.

The V call is TRBV15, the J call TRBJ2-1, with TRBD2 identical over 8 bases. The V gene's germline CDR1 is LNHNV and CDR2 YYDKDF (reference sequence). The J segment lost 5 bases and the V segment lost 5 bases, leaving 11 bases of the junction unmatched. The CDR3 contains 16 residues. The CDR3 here is CATSFGVGLGDNEQFF. CDR3 sequence (DNA): TGTGCCACCAGCTTCGGAGTGGGACTAGGGGACAATGAGCAGTTCTTC.

This chain uses TRBV13 with TRBJ1-2, with 9 bases aligning to TRBD1. There are 17 residues in the CDR3. Germline CDR1 PRHDT, CDR2 FYEKMQ (reference sequence). With V trimmed by 4 bases and J by 6 bases, 15 bases remained unmatched. The CDR3 sequence: CASSSRDRAGLEDGYTF. In DNA form, the CDR3 reads TGTGCCAGCAGCTCCCGGGACAGGGCCGGTCTGGAGGATGGCTACACCTTC.

The V call is TRBV29-1, the J call TRBJ1-2; 7 nucleotides match TRBD1. CDR3 length equals 13 residues. Germline lookup yields CDR1 SQVTM and CDR2 ANQGSEA. The ends lost 6 bases at V and 3 bases at J; junction bases unmatched: 7. CDR3 bases: TGCAGCGTCCGCAGGGGGAACGACTATGGCTACACCTTC. This codes for CSVRRGNDYGYTF.

The chain links TRBV9 to TRBJ2-7; TRBD2 aligns across 8 bases. Germline V gives CDR1 SGDLS, CDR2 YYNGEE. Trimming at V came to 4 bases and at J to 6 bases, leaving 9 bases not matched to a gene. There are 14 residues in the CDR3. For the CDR3, the DNA is TGTGCCAGCAGCACCCGTGTCCGGGGGGGCGAGCAGTACTTC. Its translation: CASSTRVRGGEQYF.

This rearrangement joins TRBV11-1 to TRBJ1-1; D is unclear. Germline CDR1 and CDR2: SGHAT and FQDESV (reference sequence). The CDR3 covers 12 residues. The ends were cut back, 5 bases at V and 10 bases at J, with 14 bases in the middle. For the CDR3, the DNA is TGTGCCAGCAGCCCTGGGCCCCTCGGAGCTTTCTTT. It codes for CASSPGPLGAFF. The full variable domain, completed using reference TRBV11-1 and TRBJ1-1, is EAEVAQSPRYKITEKSQAVAFWCDPISGHATLYWYRQILGQGPELLVQFQDESVVDDSQLPKDRFSAERLKGVDSTLKIQPAELGDSAMYLCASSPGPLGAFFGQGTRLTVV.

The V gene is TRBV5-1, the J gene TRBJ1-2, with D maybe TRBD1 (5 bases). This CDR3 has 14 residues. V lost 0 bases and J lost 6, with 12 bases in between. The germline V gene has CDR1 SGHRS and CDR2 YFSETQ. The DNA for the CDR3 is TGCGCCAGCAGCTTGGAATTCGGGGCTCATGGCTACACCTTC. It is translated as CASSLEFGAHGYTF.

The V gene is TRBV6-1, the J gene TRBJ2-7; 8 bases agree with TRBD1. Germline-derived CDR1 and CDR2 are MNHNS and SASEGT. The CDR3 extends over 13 amino acids. Trimming removed 4 bases from V and 4 bases from J; junction bases left unmatched: 3. The CDR3 is CASSVHRGYEQYF. CDR3 DNA: TGTGCCAGCAGTGTGCACAGGGGGTACGAGCAGTACTTC.

The chain employs TRBV9 and TRBJ2-7; weak D call: TRBD1 (6 bases). CDR3 length equals 13 residues. Germline V lookup: CDR1 SGDLS, CDR2 YYNGEE. With 2 bases removed from V and 2 bases from J, the gap between germline ends came to 8 bases. This chain's CDR3 is CASSVRDTYEQYF. The CDR3 DNA is TGTGCCAGCAGCGTCCGGGACACCTACGAGCAGTACTTC.

The chain recombines TRBV4-2 with TRBJ2-3; D remains unclear. Germline V gene data show CDR1 as LGHNA and CDR2 as YNFKEQ. The CDR3 is made up of 12 amino acids. Trimming took 0 bases from V and 5 from J, leaving 3 bases between them. DNA of the CDR3: TGTGCCAGCAGCCAAGAGGGAGATACGCAGTATTTT. It codes for CASSQEGDTQYF.

The chain recombines TRBV27 with TRBJ1-6; tentatively, D is TRBD1 (5 bases). V was trimmed by 5 bases and J by 0 bases, leaving 14 bases between them. Germline CDR1 MNHEY, CDR2 SMNVEV (reference sequence). There are 17 residues in the CDR3. The CDR3 sequence: CASSPKDMSSYNSPLHF. The CDR3, as DNA: TGTGCCAGCAGTCCGAAGGACATGAGCTCCTATAATTCACCCCTCCACTTT.